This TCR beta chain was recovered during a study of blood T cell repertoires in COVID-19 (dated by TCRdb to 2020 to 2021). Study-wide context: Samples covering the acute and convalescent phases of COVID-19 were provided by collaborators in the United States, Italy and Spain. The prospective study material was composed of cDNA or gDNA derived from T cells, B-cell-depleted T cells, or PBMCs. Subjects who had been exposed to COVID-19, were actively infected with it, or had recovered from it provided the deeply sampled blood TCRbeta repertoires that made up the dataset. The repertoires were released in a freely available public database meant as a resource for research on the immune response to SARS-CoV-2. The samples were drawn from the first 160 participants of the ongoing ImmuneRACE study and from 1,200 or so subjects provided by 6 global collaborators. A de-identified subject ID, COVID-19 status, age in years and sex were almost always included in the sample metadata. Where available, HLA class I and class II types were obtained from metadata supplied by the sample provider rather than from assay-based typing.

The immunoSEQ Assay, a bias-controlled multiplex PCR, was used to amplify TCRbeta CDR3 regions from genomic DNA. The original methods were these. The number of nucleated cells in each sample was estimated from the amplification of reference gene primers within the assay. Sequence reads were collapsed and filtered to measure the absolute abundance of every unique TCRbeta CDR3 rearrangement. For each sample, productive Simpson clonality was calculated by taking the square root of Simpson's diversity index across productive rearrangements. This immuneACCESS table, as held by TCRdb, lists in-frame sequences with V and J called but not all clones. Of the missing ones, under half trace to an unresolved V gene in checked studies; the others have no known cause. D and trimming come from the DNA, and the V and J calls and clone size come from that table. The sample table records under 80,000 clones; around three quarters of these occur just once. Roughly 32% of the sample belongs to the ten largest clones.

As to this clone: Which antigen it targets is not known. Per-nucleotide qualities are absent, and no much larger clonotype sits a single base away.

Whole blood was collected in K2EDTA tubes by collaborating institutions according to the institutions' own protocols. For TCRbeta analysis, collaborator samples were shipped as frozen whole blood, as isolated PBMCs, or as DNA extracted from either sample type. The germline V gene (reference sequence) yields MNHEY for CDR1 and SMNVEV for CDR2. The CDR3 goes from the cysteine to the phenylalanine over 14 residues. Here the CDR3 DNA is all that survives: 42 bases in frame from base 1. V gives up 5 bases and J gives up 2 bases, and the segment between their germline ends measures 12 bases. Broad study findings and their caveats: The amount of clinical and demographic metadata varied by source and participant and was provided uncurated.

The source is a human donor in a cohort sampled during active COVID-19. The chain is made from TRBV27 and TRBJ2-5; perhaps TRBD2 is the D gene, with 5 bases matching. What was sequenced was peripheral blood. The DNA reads TGTGCCAGCAGTCGTATTAGCGCTCAAGAGACCCAGTACTTC. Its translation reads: CASSRISAQETQYF.